The following is a T cell receptor beta chain sequence with its context. The primer mix had 60 Vbeta and 13 Jbeta primers. Sequencing used immunoSEQ multiplex PCR; TCRdb keeps in-frame clones, though not all of them. The profile covers about 170,000 clones, with around 81% appearing a single time and 4.9% taken by the ten largest. This entry belongs to a study of cytomegalovirus exposure and HLA in healthy donors. There are 17 residues in the CDR3. Between the trimmed V and J ends, which lost 0 bases and 0 bases, there was a span of 13 bases. Germline assignment: CDR1 SGDLS and CDR2 YYNGEE. This sequence joins TRBV9 and TRBJ1-3; possibly TRBD1 for D (6 bases). Sequenced: PBMCs. This clonotype was sampled from a woman aged 18-29 years in good health and CMV-seropositive. Here the CDR3 reads CASSVDWGLSSGNTIYF. The CDR3 DNA is TGTGCCAGCAGCGTAGATTGGGGGCTTAGCTCTGGAAACACCATATATTTT.